This T cell receptor beta chain was sequenced in a study of CD8 T cells in Susac syndrome. An input of about 0.5 to 1 ug of RNA was subjected to reverse transcription using random hexamers. Multiplex immunoSEQ PCR targeted 54 Vbeta and 13 Jbeta TCR beta segments. One entry per CDR3 protein, called by TCRdb with MiXCR from the immunoSEQ multiplex PCR reads. The table has tens of thousands of distinct CDR3 sequences, 85% to 95% seen once. This clonotype was detected only once. Germline V gives CDR1 MNHNY, CDR2 SVGAGI (reference sequence). The trim removed 7 bases at V and 0 bases at J, leaving 5 bases unmatched. The CDR3 spans 16 residues. High-throughput TCR beta sequencing covered peripheral CD8+ and CD4+ T cells.

The chain carries TRBV6-6 and TRBJ2-2; 10 nucleotides agree with TRBD2. This clonotype originated in a human donor in good health. Sequencing was carried out using CD8+ T cells from PBMCs. CDR3 sequence (DNA): TGTGCCAGCACCCCTACTAGCGGGGCGAACACCGGGGAGCTGTTTTTT. Protein: CASTPTSGANTGELFF.